This T cell receptor beta chain was recorded in a study of post-analysis software for immune sequencing data. Background on the study: Relapsing-remitting, secondary progressive and progressive-relapsing courses of multiple sclerosis were included.

For this clonotype: Its antigen is not known.

The CDR3 contains 11 residues. V dropped 0 bases and J dropped 7 bases, with 6 bases sitting between them. Germline CDR1 DFQATT, CDR2 SNEGSKA (reference sequence). The TCR beta cDNA libraries carried unique molecular identifiers. Each CDR3 protein is one row after TCRdb ran MiXCR on the PCR reads. This table holds 380,000 or so distinct CDR3 sequences, 30% to 45% found once. Overall study results and limits: Those with multiple sclerosis, the patient group, showed significantly lower normalized Chao1 diversity than controls. Several TRBV segments were more frequent in patients than controls; TRBV5-6, TRBV5-1 and TRBV20-1 belonged to this group.

This sequence was found in a girl aged 10 to 17 with multiple sclerosis. The sequencing sample was made of blood. The chain has TRBV20-1 and TRBJ1-1; D is uncertain. CDR3 in amino acids: CSARDSYEAFF. The CDR3 nucleotides are TGCAGTGCTAGAGATTCCTATGAAGCTTTCTTT.